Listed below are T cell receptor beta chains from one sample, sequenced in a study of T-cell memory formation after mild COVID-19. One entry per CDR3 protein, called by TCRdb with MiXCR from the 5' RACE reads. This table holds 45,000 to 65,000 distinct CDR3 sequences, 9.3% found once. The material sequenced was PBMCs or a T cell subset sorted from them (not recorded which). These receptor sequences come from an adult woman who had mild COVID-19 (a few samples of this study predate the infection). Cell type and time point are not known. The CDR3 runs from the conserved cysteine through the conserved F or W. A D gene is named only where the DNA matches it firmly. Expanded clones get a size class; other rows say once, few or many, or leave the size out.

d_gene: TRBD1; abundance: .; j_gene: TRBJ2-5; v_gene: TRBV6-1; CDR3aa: CASSGTGETQYF; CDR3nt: TGTGCCAGCAGTGGGACAGGGGAGACCCAGTACTTC
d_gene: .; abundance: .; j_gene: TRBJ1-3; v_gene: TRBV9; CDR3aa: CASSVDVGGTGNTIYF; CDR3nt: TGTGCCAGCAGCGTAGATGTCGGGGGTACTGGAAACACCATATATTTT
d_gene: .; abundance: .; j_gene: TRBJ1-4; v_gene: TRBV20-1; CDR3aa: CSAYRSSGATNEKLFF; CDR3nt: TGCAGTGCGTACAGGAGCTCTGGTGCAACTAATGAAAAACTGTTTTTT
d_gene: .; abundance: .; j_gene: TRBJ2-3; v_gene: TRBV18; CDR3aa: CASSPEGDTQYF; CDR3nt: TGTGCCAGCTCACCAGAGGGGGATACGCAGTATTTT
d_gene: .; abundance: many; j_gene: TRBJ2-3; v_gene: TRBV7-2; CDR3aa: CASSRSSTDTQYF; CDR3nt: TGTGCCAGCAGCCGAAGTAGCACAGATACGCAGTATTTT
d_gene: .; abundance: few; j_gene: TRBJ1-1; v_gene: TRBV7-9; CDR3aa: CASSLWRVGQNTEAFF; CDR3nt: TGTGCCAGCAGCTTATGGAGAGTTGGGCAGAACACTGAAGCTTTCTTT
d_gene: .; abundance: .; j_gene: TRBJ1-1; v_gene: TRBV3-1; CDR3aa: CASSQGLQGNTEAFF; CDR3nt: TGTGCCAGCAGCCAAGGCCTTCAGGGGAACACTGAAGCTTTCTTT
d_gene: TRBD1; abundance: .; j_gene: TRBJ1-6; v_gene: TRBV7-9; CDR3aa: CASQTGAYNSPLHF; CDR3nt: TGTGCCTCCCAGACAGGGGCCTATAATTCACCCCTCCACTTT
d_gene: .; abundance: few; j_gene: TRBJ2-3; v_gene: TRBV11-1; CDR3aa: CASSLAPDATDTQYF; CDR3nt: TGTGCCAGCAGCTTAGCTCCCGACGCCACAGATACGCAGTATTTT
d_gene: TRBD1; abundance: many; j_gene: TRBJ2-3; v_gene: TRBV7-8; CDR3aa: CASRSTGAVGLRNTQYF; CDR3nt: TGTGCCAGCAGATCGACAGGGGCCGTTGGGTTGCGGAATACGCAGTATTTT
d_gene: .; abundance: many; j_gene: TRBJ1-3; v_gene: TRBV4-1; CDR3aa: CASRKALDQSGNTIYF; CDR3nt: TGCGCCAGCAGGAAAGCCCTGGATCAATCTGGAAACACCATATATTTT
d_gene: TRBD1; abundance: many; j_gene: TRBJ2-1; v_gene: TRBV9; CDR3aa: CASSTWDSSYNEQFF; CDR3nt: TGTGCCAGCAGCACCTGGGACAGCTCCTACAATGAGCAGTTCTTC
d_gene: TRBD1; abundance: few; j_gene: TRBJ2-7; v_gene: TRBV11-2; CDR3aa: CASSSRGLGDRDYEQYF; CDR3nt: TGTGCCAGCAGCTCCCGCGGGCTGGGGGACAGGGACTACGAGCAGTACTTC
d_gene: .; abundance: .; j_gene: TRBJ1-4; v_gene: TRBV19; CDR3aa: CASSIQGTEKLFF; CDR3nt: TGTGCCAGTAGTATCCAGGGGACTGAAAAACTGTTTTTT